The 21 T cell receptor beta chains below were found in one sample sequenced in a study of blood T cell repertoires in COVID-19. Assay used: immunoSEQ multiplex PCR; TCRdb lists only in-frame clones, some missing. The data show 88,000 or so clones, 65% to 90% seen once. The sequenced material came from peripheral blood. Receptors originate from a man in his 60s with acute or convalescent COVID-19.

The rearrangement uses TRBV7-9 and TRBJ2-7; TRBD1 agrees at 7 bases. Germline CDR1 reads SEHNR; CDR2 reads FQNEAQ (reference sequence). After removal of 5 bases from V and 12 bases from J, the junction contained 10 bases not matched to a gene. The CDR3 extends over 12 amino acids. The CDR3: CASSDLDRERYF. CDR3 sequence (DNA): TGTGCCAGCAGCGACCTAGACAGGGAGAGGTACTTC.

The genes are TRBV12-5 and TRBJ1-2; TRBD1 is a possible D gene (6 bases). Looked up from germline, CDR1 is LGHNT and CDR2 is FRNRAP. The CDR3 is 12 amino acids. Trimming pared 6 bases from V and 8 bases from J, leaving 13 bases between. The CDR3 loop reads CASGVHRDGYTF. The CDR3 coding sequence is TGTGCTAGTGGGGTCCACAGGGACGGCTACACCTTC.

This clone was counted once. CDR3 region: CASRGYRDRISDTQYF. In DNA form, the CDR3 reads TGCGCCAGCAGGGGGTACCGGGACAGGATTTCAGATACGCAGTATTTT. The V call is TRBV5-1, the J call TRBJ2-3, with 8 bases lining up with TRBD1. The CDR3 totals 16 residues. V was clipped by 5 bases and J by 4 bases; unmatched bases: 12. Germline V CDR1 and CDR2: SGHRS, YFSETQ.

The chain recombines TRBV7-9 with TRBJ2-1; D is possibly TRBD2 (5 bases). The germline gives CDR1 SEHNR, CDR2 FQNEAQ (reference sequence). The CDR3 length is 15 residues. V gave up 1 base and J gave up 7 bases, with 14 bases separating them. The CDR3 spells CASSLVSPSGNEQFF. The DNA of the CDR3 is TGTGCCAGCAGCTTAGTATCCCCTTCGGGGAATGAGCAGTTCTTC.

The chain employs TRBV12-3 or TRBV12-4 and TRBJ2-5; 7 bases agree with TRBD1. Unmatched junction bases numbered 5, after V lost 8 bases and J lost 2 bases. This CDR3 has 13 residues. CDR3 DNA: TGTGCCAGCTGCCAGGGGGTTCAAGAGACCCAGTACTTC. Translating it yields CASCQGVQETQYF.

The chain uses TRBV30 and TRBJ1-5; no clear D gene. The CDR3 is 15 residues long. Germline CDR1 GTSNPN, CDR2 SVGIG (reference sequence). The V end was cut by 4 bases, the J end by 0 bases, with 13 bases between. CDR3 in amino acids: CAWNPDRNSNQPQHF. CDR3 nucleotides: TGTGCCTGGAACCCTGATAGAAATAGCAATCAGCCCCAGCATTTT.

This chain connects TRBV24-1 to TRBJ2-5, with 10 nucleotides matching TRBD1. This CDR3 has 15 amino acids. V gave up 4 bases and J gave up 5 bases; unmatched junction bases: 6. In germline, CDR1 is KGHDR, CDR2 SFDVKD. CDR3 in amino acids: CATSETGGASETQYF. The CDR3 DNA follows: TGTGCCACCAGTGAGACAGGGGGCGCCTCCGAGACCCAGTACTTC.

This chain connects TRBV19 to TRBJ2-5; 10 bases are a match to TRBD1. CDR3 length: 14 amino acids. CDR1 LNHDA and CDR2 SQIVND come from the germline V gene (reference sequence). V gave up 5 bases and J gave up 5 bases; unmatched junction bases: 5. The CDR3 loop reads CASSLTGGTETQYF. The CDR3 bases are TGTGCCAGTAGTTTGACAGGGGGCACGGAGACCCAGTACTTC.

V gene TRBV27 combines with J gene TRBJ2-1; 13 bases line up with TRBD2. Looked up from germline, CDR1 is MNHEY and CDR2 is SMNVEV (reference sequence). Losses at the gene ends were 4 bases for V and 5 bases for J; bases not matched to a gene: 5. This CDR3 spans 16 amino acids. The CDR3 sequence: CASSYLGLAGDNEQFF. CDR3 DNA: TGTGCCAGCAGTTACCTAGGACTAGCGGGAGACAATGAGCAGTTCTTC.

The chain is built from TRBV6-5 and TRBJ1-2; maybe TRBD1 (6 bases). V shed 4 bases and J shed 4 bases, with 13 bases lying between them. The CDR3 contains 14 residues. Germline V lookup: CDR1 MNHEY, CDR2 SVGAGI. CDR3 amino acids: CASSSTKTGYGYTF. In DNA, the CDR3 is TGTGCCAGCAGTTCCACGAAGACAGGCTATGGCTACACCTTC.

This clone was seen once. The CDR3 protein is CASSQDFGGETQYF. In DNA form, the CDR3 reads TGTGCCAGCAGCCAAGACTTTGGGGGGGAGACCCAGTACTTC. The chain links TRBV14 to TRBJ2-5; possibly TRBD2 for D (6 bases). Germline-derived CDR1 and CDR2 are SGHDN and FVKESK. Trimming shortened V by 0 bases and J by 5 bases, and 10 bases separated the two germline ends. The CDR3 length is 14 residues.

V gene TRBV6-5 combines with J gene TRBJ2-3; 7 bases are a match to TRBD2. V trimming: 5 bases; J trimming: 1 base; junction bases outside the gene matches: 3. The CDR3 has 14 residues. Germline CDR1 MNHEY, CDR2 SVGAGI. The CDR3 reads CASSRLAGTDTQYF. The CDR3 nucleotides are TGTGCCAGCAGTCGGCTAGCGGGCACAGATACGCAGTATTTT.

This clone turned up a few times. The rearrangement uses TRBV3-1 (or the pseudogene TRBV3-2) and TRBJ1-1, with D maybe TRBD1 (6 bases). Trimming pared 4 bases from V and 5 bases from J, leaving 11 bases between. Germline V gives CDR1 LGHDT, CDR2 YNNKEL (reference sequence). The CDR3 has 13 residues. The CDR3 reads CASSRGGQTEAFF. The CDR3 DNA sequence: TGTGCCAGCAGCCGCGGGGGGCAAACTGAAGCTTTCTTT.

The V and J genes are TRBV29-1 and TRBJ2-5; 7 nucleotides align to TRBD1. Germline-derived CDR1 and CDR2 are SQVTM and ANQGSEA. This CDR3 region has 13 residues. The junction had 7 bases not matched to a gene; V was cut back by 5 bases and J by 4 bases. The CDR3 region has the DNA TGCAGCGTTAACAGGGGTCTTGGAGAGACCCAGTACTTC. Protein product: CSVNRGLGETQYF.

The rearrangement links TRBV27 to TRBJ2-2; tentative D call: TRBD2 (5 bases). V lost 1 base, J lost 0 bases, and 9 bases lay in between. There are 16 residues in the CDR3. The germline V gene encodes CDR1 MNHEY and CDR2 SMNVEV (reference sequence). CDR3 amino acids: CASSLWSGANTGELFF. The CDR3, as DNA: TGTGCCAGCAGTTTATGGAGCGGTGCGAACACCGGGGAGCTGTTTTTT.

The gene calls are TRBV3-1 (or the pseudogene TRBV3-2) and TRBJ2-1; TRBD2 aligns across 9 bases. The CDR3 is 15 amino acids. With V trimmed by 5 bases and J by 7 bases, 9 bases remained unmatched. Looked up from germline, CDR1 is LGHDT and CDR2 is YNNKEL (reference sequence). This chain's CDR3 is CASSDGGGAGNEQFF. The CDR3 bases are TGTGCCAGCAGCGACGGCGGGGGGGCCGGGAATGAGCAGTTCTTC.

This clone was detected a few times. The V and J genes are TRBV10-3 and TRBJ2-1; TRBD2 matches at 14 bases. The CDR3 covers 20 residues. Per the germline V gene, CDR1 is ENHRY and CDR2 is SYGVKD. Trimming cost V 3 bases and J 1 base; bases outside gene matches: 11. CDR3 bases: TGTGCCATCAGTGAAACCACCGGGACTAGCGGGAGTAGTTCCTACAATGAGCAGTTCTTC. It specifies CAISETTGTSGSSSYNEQFF.

The chain uses TRBV18 and TRBJ1-2; no reliable D call. This CDR3 region has 14 residues. The germline gives CDR1 KGHSH, CDR2 LQKENI. The ends were cut back, 2 bases at V and 4 bases at J, with 11 bases in the middle. Here the CDR3 reads CASSPDRDPYGYTF. In DNA, the CDR3 is TGTGCCAGCTCACCAGACCGGGATCCCTATGGCTACACCTTC. The complete variable domain, with remaining parts taken from reference TRBV18 and TRBJ1-2, reads NAGVMQNPRHLVRRRGQEARLRCSPMKGHSHVYWYRQLPEEGLKFMVYLQKENIIDESGMPKERFSAEFPKEGPSILRIQQVVRGDSAAYFCASSPDRDPYGYTFGSGTRLTVV.

J is TRBJ1-1 and V is TRBV9, with a weak D call TRBD1 (6 bases). Germline V gene data show CDR1 as SGDLS and CDR2 as YYNGEE. The V gene lost 3 bases and the J gene lost 4 bases, with 13 bases spanning the gap. This CDR3 region has 14 residues. CDR3 sequence: CASSEAGAVTEAFF. The DNA of the CDR3 is TGTGCCAGCAGCGAGGCGGGGGCGGTCACTGAAGCTTTCTTT.

The chain is built from TRBV3-1 (or the pseudogene TRBV3-2) and TRBJ2-1, with TRBD2 as a possible D gene (6 bases). CDR3 length: 14 amino acids. Germline V gene lookup returns CDR1 LGHDT and CDR2 YNNKEL (reference sequence). V shed 1 base and J shed 6 bases, with 10 bases lying between them. The CDR3: CASSQALAGNEQFF. In DNA, the CDR3 is TGTGCCAGCAGCCAAGCACTAGCCGGCAATGAGCAGTTCTTC.

This chain links TRBV10-3 with TRBJ1-2; 7 nucleotides match TRBD1. Germline CDR1 reads ENHRY; CDR2 reads SYGVKD. This CDR3 is 12 amino acids long. The V and J ends lost 0 bases and 9 bases, in that order; junction bases with no gene match: 1. DNA for the CDR3: TGTGCCATCAGTGAGTCGGACAGGAGCTACACCTTC. Residues: CAISESDRSYTF.